A selection of T cell receptor beta chains follows, all from one sample in a study of shared clonotypes between healthy human individuals. TCRdb keeps only in-frame clones here, not all; method: immunoSEQ multiplex PCR. The sample has a few hundred thousand clones, approximately 80% seen once; the top ten hold 9.5% to 15%. The sequencing sample was made of PBMCs. Receptor source: a woman between 40 and 55 years old in good health. Some clones in this sample may be carry-over from other donors' samples. CDR3s include the opening cysteine and the closing phenylalanine or tryptophan. Clone sizes are given selectively: once, few, many, or a class where the clone is expanded.

abundance: NA; v_gene: TRBV7-2; CDR3aa: CASSSRQGPEQFF
abundance: NA; v_gene: TRBV9; CDR3aa: CASSLSGTGGELFF
abundance: NA; v_gene: TRBV5-1; CDR3aa: CASSLAGQAVNEQFF
abundance: NA; v_gene: TRBV27; CDR3aa: CASSSGTLRDTQYF
abundance: NA; v_gene: TRBV5-6; CDR3aa: CASSLLGTPSYEQYF
abundance: NA; v_gene: TRBV29-1; CDR3aa: CSVEARGRPDTQYF
abundance: once; v_gene: TRBV6-5; CDR3aa: CASRYGRENTEAFF
abundance: NA; v_gene: TRBV2; CDR3aa: CASRATANSYEQYF
abundance: NA; v_gene: TRBV6-1; CDR3aa: CASRVTYDTIYF
abundance: NA; v_gene: TRBV28; CDR3aa: CASSLSGTGGVYGYTF
abundance: NA; v_gene: TRBV5-1; CDR3aa: CASSQGTVEFEAFF
abundance: NA; v_gene: TRBV6-1; CDR3aa: CASRGTSGSYEQYF
abundance: NA; v_gene: TRBV5-1; CDR3aa: CASSLEPGQTYEQYF
abundance: NA; v_gene: TRBV2; CDR3aa: CASSPTRFRETQYF
abundance: once; v_gene: TRBV30; CDR3aa: CAWAARQPYEQYF
abundance: NA; v_gene: TRBV11-2; CDR3aa: CASSSAFTGGGYGYTF
abundance: NA; v_gene: TRBV18; CDR3aa: CASSPRGSGMNTEAFF
abundance: many; v_gene: TRBV7-2; CDR3aa: CASSKEVGSPGELFF
abundance: NA; v_gene: TRBV4-1; CDR3aa: CASSQRLAGAYEQYF
abundance: once; v_gene: TRBV6-1; CDR3aa: CASSEAGGGYEQYF
abundance: NA; v_gene: TRBV6-4; CDR3aa: CASSLAGGADTQYF
abundance: NA; v_gene: TRBV7-2; CDR3aa: CASSYDGNTEAFF
abundance: NA; v_gene: TRBV29-1; CDR3aa: CSVGHLSYEQYF
abundance: NA; v_gene: TRBV7-9; CDR3aa: CASSPMNYEQYF
abundance: NA; v_gene: TRBV10-3; CDR3aa: CAIREGLQGTQYF
abundance: NA; v_gene: TRBV2; CDR3aa: CASTPTVEQFF
abundance: NA; v_gene: TRBV29-1; CDR3aa: CSVGDGAGPQETQYF
abundance: NA; v_gene: TRBV5-1; CDR3aa: CASSLFEYNTQYF
abundance: NA; v_gene: TRBV6-4; CDR3aa: CASSDTAGGMSNEQFF
abundance: once; v_gene: TRBV27; CDR3aa: CASSPGTGHYEQYF
abundance: many; v_gene: TRBV6-5; CDR3aa: CASTLSSGGAEAFF
abundance: few; v_gene: TRBV28; CDR3aa: CASSPTSFTEAFF
abundance: many; v_gene: TRBV15; CDR3aa: CATSRDGLAGWGEQFF
abundance: NA; v_gene: TRBV2; CDR3aa: CASRSGTSGRTYNEQFF
abundance: many; v_gene: TRBV28; CDR3aa: CASRARTGAYEQYF
abundance: NA; v_gene: TRBV28; CDR3aa: CASSSRLPDRLKLYEQYF
abundance: NA; v_gene: TRBV7-2; CDR3aa: CASSLGGTDTQYF
abundance: NA; v_gene: TRBV7-3; CDR3aa: CASSRGVGYGQYF
abundance: NA; v_gene: TRBV7-9; CDR3aa: CASSPWTPEQYF
abundance: NA; v_gene: TRBV4-1; CDR3aa: CASSHVGRGNTIYF
abundance: NA; v_gene: TRBV18; CDR3aa: CASSPRGTDSEQFF
abundance: NA; v_gene: TRBV19; CDR3aa: CASSRNHPAEGYGYTF
abundance: NA; v_gene: TRBV2; CDR3aa: CASSLQDRAGGYTF
abundance: once; v_gene: TRBV7-2; CDR3aa: CASSPVVTYEQYF
abundance: NA; v_gene: TRBV18; CDR3aa: CASSPPIASTDTQYF
abundance: NA; v_gene: TRBV5-1; CDR3aa: CASSLAGAGIPYEQYF
abundance: NA; v_gene: TRBV28; CDR3aa: CASKTRLISGNTIYF
abundance: NA; v_gene: TRBV4-1; CDR3aa: CASSQGVGAGNRDIQYF
abundance: NA; v_gene: TRBV2; CDR3aa: CASSIQGGGYTF
abundance: NA; v_gene: TRBV9; CDR3aa: CASSVRSSRGPTEAFF
abundance: NA; v_gene: TRBV19; CDR3aa: CASSIEAGVRFEAFF